This passage covers 32 T cell receptor beta chains from one sample sequenced in a study of CXCR3 chemokines and chemotherapy response in bladder cancer. TCRdb re-called the PCR reads with MiXCR, one entry per CDR3 protein. The sample lists some 2,500 distinct CDR3 sequences; about 15% were seen once. The specimen was collected from a patient whose treatment included neoadjuvant chemotherapy. The receptors derive from a human donor with bladder cancer that responded to neoadjuvant chemotherapy.

This clonotype was seen repeatedly, ten times or more. The J gene is TRBJ1-4, the V gene TRBV24-1; TRBD1 matches at 9 bases. The germline gives CDR1 KGHDR, CDR2 SFDVKD. The CDR3 is made up of 18 amino acids. V shed 5 bases and J 0 bases; nucleotides not matched to a gene: 9. DNA for the CDR3: TGTGCCACCAGTGCCTCCGGGACAGGGCCCTCAACTAATGAAAAACTGTTTTTT. Translated: CATSASGTGPSTNEKLFF.

By proportion, this clonotype is medium-sized (0.01 to 0.1%). The chain links TRBV7-2 to TRBJ1-4; D call uncertain. The CDR3 runs to 14 residues. The germline V gene encodes CDR1 SGHTA and CDR2 FQGNSA. Deletions cut 1 base from V and 4 bases from J, with 7 bases between. CDR3 in amino acids: CASSLGFRNEKLFF. The CDR3, as DNA: TGTGCCAGCAGCTTAGGCTTCCGTAATGAAAAACTGTTTTTT.

This clonotype was seen many times. This chain joins TRBV12-3 or TRBV12-4 and TRBJ2-7; 8 bases align to TRBD2. CDR3 length equals 13 residues. V was clipped by 6 bases and J by 4 bases; unmatched bases: 5. The CDR3 loop reads CASRVAGTYEQYF. In DNA form, the CDR3 reads TGTGCCAGCAGAGTAGCGGGGACTTACGAGCAGTACTTC.

This clonotype ranks as medium-sized. The J gene is TRBJ2-7, the V gene TRBV5-6; D remains unclear. This CDR3 spans 13 amino acids. V lost 7 bases, J lost 1 base, and 12 bases lay in between. Germline V CDR1 and CDR2: SGHDT, YYEEEE. The CDR3 loop is CASLPPGSYEQYF. CDR3 sequence (DNA): TGTGCCAGCCTCCCACCAGGTTCCTACGAGCAGTACTTC.

This clonotype is deemed medium-sized. The chain has TRBV19 and TRBJ2-7; TRBD1 aligns across 8 bases. The CDR3 consists of 14 residues. J gave up 0 bases and V 6 bases, and 4 bases lay outside the gene matches. Germline-derived CDR1 and CDR2 are LNHDA and SQIVND (reference sequence). CDR3 DNA sequence: TGTGCCAGTAGGGGACAGGCAAGCTCCTACGAGCAGTACTTC. It translates to CASRGQASSYEQYF.

This clonotype qualifies as medium-sized (0.01 to 0.1%). The gene calls are TRBV11-2 and TRBJ1-1; D is undetermined. The CDR3 is made up of 12 amino acids. V dropped 1 base and J dropped 12 bases, with 12 bases sitting between them. Germline CDR1 and CDR2: SGHAT and FQNNGV. CDR3 DNA: TGTGCCAGCAGCTTAGGTTTAGGGAAAACTTTCTTT. It specifies CASSLGLGKTFF. Filled out from reference TRBV11-2 and TRBJ1-1, the complete variable domain reads EAGVAQSPRYKIIEKRQSVAFWCNPISGHATLYWYQQILGQGPKLLIQFQNNGVVDDSQLPKDRFSAERLKGVDSTLKIQPAKLEDSAVYLCASSLGLGKTFFGQGTRLTVV.

This clonotype was counted a few times. This sequence joins TRBV12-3 or TRBV12-4 and TRBJ1-3, with D possibly TRBD1 on 5 matching bases. The CDR3 covers 14 residues. Trimming stripped 5 bases from V and 0 bases from J, with 8 bases between. Here the CDR3 reads CASSDSASGNTIYF. CDR3 DNA sequence: TGTGCCAGCAGTGACAGCGCCTCTGGAAACACCATATATTTT.

Sample share makes this clonotype medium-sized (0.01 to 0.1%). The chain carries TRBV29-1 and TRBJ2-3; D is perhaps TRBD1 (5 bases). This CDR3 contains 17 residues. V was pared by 1 base and J by 0 bases, with 17 bases between. In germline, CDR1 is SQVTM, CDR2 ANQGSEA. The CDR3 nucleotides read TGCAGCGTTGAAGTTTTGCTGACAGTTACTAGCACAGATACGCAGTATTTT. Protein: CSVEVLLTVTSTDTQYF.

Relative to its sample, this clonotype is large. The chain has TRBV19 and TRBJ1-1; possible D gene TRBD1, 6 bases. Germline V gene data show CDR1 as LNHDA and CDR2 as SQIVND (reference sequence). The CDR3 runs 14 residues. Trimming removed 8 bases from V and 1 base from J, with 14 bases in between. The CDR3 region is CASASDRTNTEAFF. The CDR3 region has the DNA TGTGCCAGTGCTTCGGACAGAACGAACACTGAAGCTTTCTTT.

This clonotype was seen at least ten times. This chain joins TRBV28 and TRBJ2-7; 10 nucleotides match TRBD1. Trimming removed 3 bases from V and 2 bases from J; junction bases left unmatched: 7. The germline CDR1 and CDR2 sequences are MDHEN and SYDVKM. CDR3 length: 16 amino acids. Here the CDR3 DNA reads TGTGCCAGCAGTTTTGTCCGGGACAGGGGAACCTACGAGCAGTACTTC. Protein: CASSFVRDRGTYEQYF.

This clonotype was seen at least ten times. This chain joins TRBV6-2 or TRBV6-3 and TRBJ1-5, with a tentative D call TRBD1 (6 bases). This CDR3 is built from 13 residues. Germline V gene lookup returns CDR1 MNHEY and CDR2 SVGEGT. The V and J ends lost 7 bases and 3 bases respectively, with 10 bases between them. In nucleotides, the CDR3 is TGTGCCAGCAAGGGGGGCCTCAATCAGCCCCAGCATTTT. It codes for CASKGGLNQPQHF.

At least ten counts were recorded for this clonotype. CDR3: CSAETGGGYTF. For the CDR3, the DNA is TGCAGCGCAGAGACAGGGGGGGGCTACACCTTC. The J gene is TRBJ1-2, the V gene TRBV29-1; the match to TRBD1 covers 9 bases. The CDR3 runs to 11 residues. V trimming: 7 bases; J trimming: 8 bases; junction bases outside the gene matches: 5. Germline V gene lookup returns CDR1 SQVTM and CDR2 ANQGSEA.

This clonotype was counted a few times. Given a far larger clone just one base away, this is likely a sequencing read error. This chain uses TRBV18 with TRBJ2-7, with 9 bases identical to TRBD2. This CDR3 is 15 amino acids long. CDR1 KGHSH and CDR2 LQKENI come from the germline V gene. The V gene end was trimmed by 0 bases and the J gene end by 7 bases; junction bases not matched to a gene: 7. CDR3 loop: CASSPPGLANNEQYF. CDR3 DNA sequence: TGTGCCAGCTCACCACCGGGACTAGCAAACAATGAGCAGTACTTC.

This clonotype was counted many times. V is TRBV6-5 and J is TRBJ2-1; 7 positions match TRBD1. After removal of 2 bases from V and 7 bases from J, the junction contained 5 bases not matched to a gene. Germline V lookup: CDR1 MNHEY, CDR2 SVGAGI. CDR3 length equals 14 residues. Written as DNA, the CDR3 is TGTGCCAGCAGTTACGGGAAACAGGGGAATGAGCAGTTCTTC. Translation: CASSYGKQGNEQFF.

This chain joins TRBV7-2 and TRBJ1-2; a possible D gene is TRBD1 (6 bases). The CDR3 is 15 amino acids. CDR1 and CDR2 from the germline V gene are SGHTA and FQGNSA. Trimming shortened V by 11 bases and J by 2 bases, and 21 bases separated the two germline ends. In nucleotides, the CDR3 is TGTGCCGGGCAAGGGGGGGCGCATTGGAACTATGGCTACACCTTC. This sequence encodes CAGQGGAHWNYGYTF.

Relative to its sample, this clonotype is medium-sized. The chain couples TRBV7-2 to TRBJ1-1; TRBD1 matches 7 bases. Germline V gene sequence: CDR1 SGHTA, CDR2 FQGNSA. The length of the CDR3 is 13 residues. Losses at the gene ends were 1 base for V and 4 bases for J; bases not matched to a gene: 0. CDR3 region: CASSLDRGTEAFF. The CDR3 DNA follows: TGTGCCAGCAGCTTAGACAGGGGCACTGAAGCTTTCTTT.

This chain uses TRBV20-1 with TRBJ2-1, with D possibly called TRBD1 or TRBD2 (6 bases each). V lost 6 bases and J 8 bases, leaving 8 bases between the germline ends. The CDR3 totals 10 residues. Germline V lookup: CDR1 DFQATT, CDR2 SNEGSKA (reference sequence). In nucleotides, the CDR3 is TGCAGTGCCGGGGGCCATGAGCAGTTCTTC. It translates to CSAGGHEQFF.

This clonotype is medium-sized (0.01 to 0.1%) by share. This CDR3 reads CASSWRQEVYEQFF. CDR3 coding DNA: TGTGCCAGCAGTTGGAGGCAGGAGGTATATGAGCAGTTCTTC. The rearrangement joins TRBV6-6 to TRBJ2-1; maybe TRBD2 (5 bases). Germline CDR1 MNHNY, CDR2 SVGAGI (reference sequence). Trimming took off 4 bases at V and 8 bases at J, with 15 bases between the two ends. The CDR3 length is 14 residues.

Concerning this clonotype: A far larger clone differs by one base, so this is likely a read error. This rearrangement joins TRBV5-6 to TRBJ1-2; TRBD1 matches at 7 bases. The V segment lost 2 bases and the J segment 6 bases; nucleotides outside the gene matches: 1. Germline V lookup: CDR1 SGHDT, CDR2 YYEEEE. The CDR3 covers 12 residues. The CDR3 loop reads CASSLGTDGYTF. The CDR3 DNA reads TGTGCCAGCAGCTTAGGGACAGATGGCTACACCTTC.

This clonotype has a count of ten or more. The CDR3 DNA reads TGTGCCAGCAGATCCACCAGGGGTGCAACTAATGAAAAACTGTTTTTT. Amino acids: CASRSTRGATNEKLFF. V usage is TRBV6-5 and J usage is TRBJ1-4; D possibly corresponds to TRBD1 (6 bases). The CDR3 runs 16 residues. Trimming took off 6 bases at V and 0 bases at J, with 14 bases between the two ends. Germline lookup yields CDR1 MNHEY and CDR2 SVGAGI.

In this sample, this clonotype turned up many times. CDR3 residues: CASSLVDRTYKETQYF. The CDR3 bases are TGTGCCAGCAGCTTGGTGGACAGGACTTACAAGGAGACCCAGTACTTC. The chain joins TRBV5-6 to TRBJ2-5; TRBD1 matches 7 bases. This CDR3 spans 16 amino acids. Germline CDR1 is SGHDT and CDR2 is YYEEEE. V dropped 0 bases and J dropped 5; count of bases not matched to a gene: 10. Full variable domain (rest looked up from reference TRBV5-6 and TRBJ2-5): DAGVTQSPTHLIKTRGQQVTLRCSPKSGHDTVSWYQQALGQGPQFIFQYYEEEERQRGNFPDRFSGHQFPNYSSELNVNALLLGDSALYLCASSLVDRTYKETQYFGPGTRLLVL.

This clonotype is classed as medium-sized. The chain recombines TRBV6-6 with TRBJ1-4, with TRBD1 as a possible D gene (6 bases). Looked up from germline, CDR1 is MNHNY and CDR2 is SVGAGI (reference sequence). The CDR3 extends over 14 amino acids. Between the trimmed V and J ends, which lost 8 bases and 8 bases, there was a span of 18 bases. The CDR3 nucleotides read TGTGCCAGCGAGGGGGGACTCCTCGGCGAAAAACTGTTTTTT. Protein sequence: CASEGGLLGEKLFF.

This clonotype showed up many times. The chain joins TRBV5-6 to TRBJ2-7; D possibly corresponds to TRBD1 (5 bases). Trimming shortened V by 7 bases and J by 2 bases, and 16 bases separated the two germline ends. Germline CDR1 is SGHDT and CDR2 is YYEEEE. There are 14 residues in the CDR3. CDR3 DNA sequence: TGTGCCAGCCAAGGGGAACGGAGTCCCTACGAGCAGTACTTC. This encodes CASQGERSPYEQYF.

This clonotype was counted at least ten times. This sequence joins TRBV19 and TRBJ2-5, with D perhaps matching TRBD2 (6 bases). In germline, CDR1 is LNHDA, CDR2 SQIVND (reference sequence). The CDR3 totals 17 residues. Trimming removed 5 bases from V and 5 bases from J, with 24 bases in between. The CDR3 sequence is CASSPAPGLPWEETQYF. CDR3 nucleotides: TGTGCCAGTAGTCCAGCCCCGGGACTCCCCTGGGAGGAGACCCAGTACTTC.

On this clonotype: One base separates it from a far larger clone, so it is likely a read error. The V call is TRBV11-1, the J call TRBJ2-7; 10 bases fit TRBD2. V was pared by 9 bases and J by 2 bases, with 10 bases of the junction left unmatched. Germline V gives CDR1 SGHAT, CDR2 FQDESV (reference sequence). This CDR3 comprises 15 residues. CDR3 amino acids: CASSTLAGEAYEQYF. DNA for the CDR3: TGTGCCAGTAGTACCCTAGCGGGGGAAGCCTACGAGCAGTACTTC.

Judged by abundance, this clonotype is medium-sized. The chain joins TRBV19 to TRBJ2-7; 11 nucleotides match TRBD2. The V gene end was trimmed by 4 bases and the J gene end by 2 bases; junction bases not matched to a gene: 4. CDR1 and CDR2 (germline): LNHDA, SQIVND (reference sequence). This CDR3 is built from 15 residues. CDR3 protein: CASSTLAGGAYEQYF. The DNA for the CDR3 is TGTGCCAGTAGTACCCTAGCGGGGGGAGCCTACGAGCAGTACTTC.

This clonotype has a count of ten or more. The chain employs TRBV12-3 or TRBV12-4 and TRBJ1-1; no firm D call. V dropped 3 bases and J dropped 1 base, with 15 bases sitting between them. This CDR3 region has 16 residues. CDR3 bases: TGTGCCAGCAGTTTCTCGAGGAGGCAGAGGAACACTGAAGCTTTCTTT. It codes for CASSFSRRQRNTEAFF.

This clonotype is large in the sample. The chain employs TRBV6-5 and TRBJ1-1; 8 bases are shared with TRBD1. Germline CDR1 is MNHEY and CDR2 is SVGAGI. V was pared by 6 bases and J by 4 bases, with 4 bases of the junction left unmatched. The CDR3 contains 13 residues. The CDR3 sequence is CASSLQGATEAFF. DNA for the CDR3: TGTGCCAGCAGCCTGCAGGGGGCCACTGAAGCTTTCTTT.

This clonotype is labeled medium-sized. This chain uses TRBV19 with TRBJ2-1; D possibly corresponds to TRBD2 (6 bases). The ends were cut back, 1 base at V and 7 bases at J, with 11 bases in the middle. This CDR3 region has 14 residues. The germline gives CDR1 LNHDA, CDR2 SQIVND (reference sequence). The CDR3 here is CASSIVGGANEQFF. In DNA form, the CDR3 reads TGTGCCAGTAGTATAGTAGGAGGGGCAAATGAGCAGTTCTTC.

Relative to its sample, this clonotype is medium-sized. The V call is TRBV27, the J call TRBJ1-5, with a tentative D call TRBD1 (6 bases). V gave up 5 bases and J gave up 3 bases, with 11 bases separating them. The CDR3 covers 14 residues. The germline gives CDR1 MNHEY, CDR2 SMNVEV (reference sequence). The CDR3 nucleotides are TGTGCCAGCAGTCGCCGGGACACCAATCAGCCCCAGCATTTT. Residues: CASSRRDTNQPQHF.

By share, this clonotype ranks as large. The chain links TRBV6-1 to TRBJ1-1; perhaps TRBD1 as D (5 bases). This CDR3 region has 13 residues. The V end lost 5 bases, the J end lost 2 bases, and 9 bases lay between the germline ends. Germline loops: CDR1 MNHNS, CDR2 SASEGT. In DNA form, the CDR3 reads TGTGCCAGCAGTAGACAGCTAAACACTGAAGCTTTCTTT. Protein sequence: CASSRQLNTEAFF.

This clonotype was observed once. A junction end diverges from the germline sequence, so it may reflect a read error. J is TRBJ2-1 and V is TRBV6-2 or TRBV6-3; 9 bases match TRBD1. The CDR3 sequence is 15 residues long. CDR1 is MNHEY, CDR2 SVGEGT, per germline. In DNA form, the CDR3 reads TGTGCCGGCAGTTTCTTGGACAGGGGTTCCTACGAGCAGTTCTTC. Protein: CAGSFLDRGSYEQFF.